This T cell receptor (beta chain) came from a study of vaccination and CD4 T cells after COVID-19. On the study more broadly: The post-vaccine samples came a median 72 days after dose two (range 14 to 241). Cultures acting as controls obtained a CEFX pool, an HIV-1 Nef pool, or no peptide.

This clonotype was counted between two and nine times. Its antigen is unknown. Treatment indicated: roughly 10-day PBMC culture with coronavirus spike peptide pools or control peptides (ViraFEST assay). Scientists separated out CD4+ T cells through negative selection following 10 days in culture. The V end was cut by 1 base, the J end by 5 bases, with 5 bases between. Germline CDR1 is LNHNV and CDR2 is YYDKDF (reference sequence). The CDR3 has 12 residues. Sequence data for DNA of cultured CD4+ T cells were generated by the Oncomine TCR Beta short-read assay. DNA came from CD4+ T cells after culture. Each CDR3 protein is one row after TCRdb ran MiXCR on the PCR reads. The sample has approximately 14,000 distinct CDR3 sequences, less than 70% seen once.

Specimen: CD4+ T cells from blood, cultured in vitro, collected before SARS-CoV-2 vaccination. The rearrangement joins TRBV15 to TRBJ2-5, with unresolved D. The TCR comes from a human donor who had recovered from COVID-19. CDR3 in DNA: TGTGCCACCAGCAGAGTTGGGGAGACCCAGTACTTC. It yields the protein CATSRVGETQYF.